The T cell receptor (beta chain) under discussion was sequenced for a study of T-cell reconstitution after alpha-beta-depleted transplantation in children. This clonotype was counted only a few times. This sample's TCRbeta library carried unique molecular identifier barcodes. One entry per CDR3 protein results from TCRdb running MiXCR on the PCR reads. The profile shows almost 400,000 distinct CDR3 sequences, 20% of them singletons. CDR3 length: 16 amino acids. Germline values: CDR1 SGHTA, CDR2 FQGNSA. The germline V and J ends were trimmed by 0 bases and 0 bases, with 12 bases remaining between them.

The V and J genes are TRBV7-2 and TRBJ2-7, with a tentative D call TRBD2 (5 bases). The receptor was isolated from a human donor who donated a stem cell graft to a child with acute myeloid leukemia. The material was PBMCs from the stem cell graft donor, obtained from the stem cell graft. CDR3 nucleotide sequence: TGTGCCAGCAGCTTAGCTCCTAGCCATAGCTCCTACGAGCAGTACTTC. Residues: CASSLAPSHSSYEQYF.